The 10 T cell receptor beta chains below come from one sample, sequenced in a study of identical twins. Each CDR3 protein is one row after TCRdb ran MiXCR on the 5' RACE reads. The sample consists of about 810,000 distinct CDR3 sequences, over 9% of them appearing once. These same data were also listed under a study on yellow fever vaccine responses in identical twins.

The sequenced sample consisted of PBMCs. These receptors originate from a woman aged 18-29 years in good health.

This clonotype has ten or more counts. The chain links TRBV12-3 or TRBV12-4 to TRBJ1-1, with a weak D call TRBD1 (6 bases). The CDR3 is 14 amino acids. The germline V and J ends were trimmed by 7 bases and 0 bases, with 12 bases remaining between them. The CDR3 sequence: CASKRQEMNTEAFF. CDR3 coding DNA: TGTGCCAGCAAACGACAGGAGATGAACACTGAAGCTTTCTTT.

A few counts support this clonotype. This sequence joins TRBV28 and TRBJ2-2, with D possibly matching TRBD1 (6 bases). CDR1 is MDHEN, CDR2 SYDVKM, per germline. The CDR3 covers 15 residues. Trimming pared 5 bases from V and 1 base from J, leaving 11 bases between. The CDR3 is CASSTRDKNTGELFF. CDR3 DNA: TGTGCCAGCAGTACCCGGGACAAGAACACCGGGGAGCTGTTTTTT.

In its sample, this clonotype was seen many times. DNA of the CDR3: TGTGCCAGCAGTGATCGAGGGGCCGAAGCTTTCTTT. Residues: CASSDRGAEAFF. The V gene is TRBV12-3 or TRBV12-4, the J gene TRBJ1-1; possible D gene TRBD1, 5 bases. V lost 5 bases and J lost 8, with 12 bases in between. The CDR3 contains 12 residues.

In its sample, this clonotype was seen a few times. The CDR3 coding sequence is TGTGCCAGCAGCCAGGGACTCTTCGTCGGAACAGATACGCAGTATTTT. This gives the protein CASSQGLFVGTDTQYF. The chain has TRBV12-3 or TRBV12-4 and TRBJ2-3, with a tentative D call TRBD2 (6 bases). V was pared by 6 bases and J by 3 bases, with 19 bases between. This CDR3 has 16 residues.

The rearrangement links TRBV7-8 to TRBJ2-1, with TRBD1 matching 9 bases. V shed 6 bases, J shed 6 bases, and the junction held 9 bases outside the gene matches. CDR1 is SGHVS and CDR2 is FQNEAQ in the germline V gene. The CDR3 covers 15 residues. The CDR3 DNA follows: TGTGCCAGCAGGATTAGGACAGGGGACAGCAATGAGCAGTTCTTC. This codes for CASRIRTGDSNEQFF. Together with reference TRBV7-8 and TRBJ2-1, the CDR3 gives the full variable domain: GAGVSQSPRYKVAKRGQDVALRCDPISGHVSLFWYQQALGQGPEFLTYFQNEAQLDKSGLPSDRFFAERPEGSVSTLKIQRTQQEDSAVYLCASRIRTGDSNEQFFGPGTRLTVL.

This clonotype has ten or more counts. The V call is TRBV12-3 or TRBV12-4, the J call TRBJ1-5, with 7 bases matching TRBD1. V was clipped by 5 bases and J by 1 base; unmatched bases: 2. The CDR3 sequence is 14 residues long. CDR3 region: CASSVGQSNQPQHF. CDR3 nucleotide sequence: TGTGCCAGCAGTGTGGGACAGAGCAATCAGCCCCAGCATTTT.

This clonotype was counted only a few times. The V gene is TRBV28, the J gene TRBJ2-3; D might be TRBD1 or TRBD2, each matching 5 bases. The CDR3 has 15 residues. The V end lost 2 bases, the J end lost 6 bases, and 15 bases lay between the germline ends. Germline assignment: CDR1 MDHEN and CDR2 SYDVKM. The CDR3: CASSLEGRRIDTQYF. The CDR3 nucleotides read TGTGCCAGCAGTTTAGAGGGGCGACGCATCGATACGCAGTATTTT.

V is TRBV20-1 and J is TRBJ2-2, with 10 bases matching TRBD1. Losses at the gene ends were 2 bases for V and 7 bases for J; bases not matched to a gene: 4. The germline V gene has CDR1 DFQATT and CDR2 SNEGSKA (reference sequence). This CDR3 is built from 14 residues. For the CDR3, the DNA is TGCAGTGCTAGACGACAGGGGGCGGGCGGGGAGCTGTTTTTT. Translated: CSARRQGAGGELFF.

This clonotype was detected many times. The V call is TRBV20-1, the J call TRBJ2-3; TRBD2 matches 11 bases. The CDR3 spans 14 residues. The ends lost 5 bases at V and 2 bases at J; junction bases unmatched: 3. Germline CDR1 DFQATT, CDR2 SNEGSKA (reference sequence). Here the CDR3 reads CSAGGLAATDTQYF. In DNA form, the CDR3 reads TGCAGTGCTGGGGGACTAGCGGCCACAGATACGCAGTATTTT.

This clonotype has just a few counts. The V and J genes are TRBV28 and TRBJ2-7; 8 bases are a match to TRBD2. The trim removed 6 bases at V and 2 bases at J, leaving 15 bases unmatched. Germline V gene sequence: CDR1 MDHEN, CDR2 SYDVKM. CDR3 length: 17 residues. The CDR3 sequence is CASRTSRGGGPPYEQYV. In DNA, the CDR3 is TGTGCCAGCAGAACCTCCCGGGGGGGGGGACCCCCCTACGAGCAGTACGTC.